This T cell receptor (beta chain) is from a study of radiation and T cells in renal cell carcinoma (TCRdb year 2020). About the full investigation: In total, around 53 samples, comprising roughly 25 tumors and around 27 peripheral blood samples, were subjected to TCR beta sequencing. The last blood draw occurred 4 weeks after radiation, at the same time as nephrectomy. In the 53 samples combined, some 4,000,000 unique CDR3 nucleotide sequences were found, encoding 2 million to 3 million unique CDR3 amino acid sequences. Results the study describes overall, beyond this receptor: Because no pretreatment tumor biopsies were available, whether clonotypes were present in the tumor at baseline could not be determined. In blood, the top tumor clonotypes increased between baseline and 2 weeks post-radiation and then shrank by 4 weeks, which suggests that tumor-resident clones expanded only transiently. The single-armed trial design could not address effects of radiation dose or scheduling on the TCR repertoire. Dynamics of the blood repertoire were not tracked past 4 weeks after treatment.

The immunoSEQ kit was used, according to the manufacturer's recommendations, to generate TCR beta libraries from genomic DNA. To prepare libraries, a first multiplex PCR with proprietary primers was run, followed by a second PCR that added unique barcodes, and a bead cleanup was done after each round. Each sample batch included a kit-provided positive control reaction and a negative control reaction. The final libraries were assessed on an Agilent 4200 TapeStation D1000 ScreenTape, pooled by volume, and quantified by qPCR. Sequencing was performed on an Illumina NextSeq500 with a MidOutput 150-cycle cartridge, and 156 Read1 and 15 Index1 cycles were run with kit custom primers. The pooled library was loaded at 0.75 to 1 pM, with an approximately 20% PhiX control spiked in. Under the source paper's analysis protocol: Vendor-processed data were analyzed in R, with a clonotype defined as all T cells sharing the same CDR3 nucleotide sequence. In the clone abundance analyses, frequencies were normalized to the 10,000 most abundant clones in each sample. Public T cell clones, which averaged fewer than five per sample, were removed prior to analysis. Tumor-enriched and baseline blood-enriched clonotypes were defined by at least a 32-fold difference in abundance between compartments. A beta-binomial differential abundance model was used to identify clonotypes that were expanded or contracted between blood time points. Similarity between tumor and blood repertoires was quantified using the Baroni-Urbani and Buser coefficient, and groups were compared with two-tailed Wilcoxon tests in R. Held by TCRdb, this immuneACCESS table contains in-frame sequences only and omits some clones. Under half of the omission traces to an unresolved V gene where checked; the cause of the rest is unknown. That table is the source of V, J and clone size, and D and trimming were worked out from the DNA. This sample lists around 95,000 clones; about 79% were detected once. The top ten hold under 8.5% of the sample.

V has 3 bases trimmed and J has 3 bases trimmed; junction bases matching no gene number 6. The CDR3 goes from the cysteine to the phenylalanine over 15 residues. The read is trimmed to its CDR3 DNA, 45 bases read in frame from base 1. The germline V gene yields SGHTA for CDR1 and FQGTGA for CDR2. The meaning of the sample's time point label: blood 4 weeks post-SBRT, at nephrectomy. The treatment or condition label of this sample denotes: 15 Gy SBRT to primary tumor, nephrectomy 4 weeks later. The samples were drawn from a clinical trial, where primary renal cell carcinomas were treated with 15 Gy of stereotactic body radiation therapy and then removed by nephrectomy 4 weeks afterward. To track tumor-enriched clonotypes, serial peripheral blood was sampled from radiation-treated patients at baseline and at 2 weeks and 4 weeks after SBRT. Every patient had renal cell carcinoma of clear cell pathology. Genomic DNA for TCR sequencing was prepared using the QIAamp DNA Blood Mini Kit (Qiagen). The analyses included only samples that passed all quality control checks.

Of note for this clone: Its antigen remains unidentified. Base quality data are lacking; no much larger clone is found one base away.

The material sequenced was blood, taken from a patient whose treatment included radiotherapy and nephrectomy. The receptor's source is a man aged 55 to 70 with renal cell carcinoma. The chain links TRBV7-3 with TRBJ2-5; 8 of the junction bases match TRBD1. This receptor carries the CDR3 CASSLHGGQEETQYF. The nucleotide sequence is TGTGCCAGCAGCTTGCACGGGGGACAGGAAGAGACCCAGTACTTC.